The rows below give T cell receptor beta chains drawn from one sample of a study of T-cell memory formation after mild COVID-19. TCRdb processed the 5' RACE reads anew with MiXCR; each CDR3 protein has one entry. Here the sample spans a few hundred thousand distinct CDR3 sequences, 20% to 25% being singletons. The sample was PBMCs or a T cell subset sorted from them (not recorded which). All receptors derive from a man aged 18 to 35 who had mild COVID-19 (a few samples of this study predate the infection). Cell type and time point are not known. The conserved cysteine and the conserved F or W are not part of the CDR3 here. Size is omitted from some rows. Given values are once, few, many or a class for expanded clones.

clone size: few; J gene: TRBJ2-1; V gene: TRBV2; CDR3 protein: ASRDTGTEQF
clone size: .; J gene: TRBJ2-7; V gene: TRBV6-5; CDR3 protein: ASSYSGGLGSYEQY
clone size: many; J gene: TRBJ2-4; V gene: TRBV7-2; CDR3 protein: ASSTGQGNIQY
clone size: .; J gene: TRBJ2-3; V gene: TRBV7-2; CDR3 protein: ASSYGGAANTQY
clone size: .; J gene: TRBJ2-3; V gene: TRBV4-1; CDR3 protein: ASSLRGARGGTDTQY
clone size: few; J gene: TRBJ2-3; V gene: TRBV20-1; CDR3 protein: SARSPRDRVLDTQY
clone size: .; J gene: TRBJ1-6; V gene: TRBV5-1; CDR3 protein: ASSPGQSNSPLH
clone size: .; J gene: TRBJ1-2; V gene: TRBV28; CDR3 protein: ASRLTTRTGGRANYGYT
clone size: few; J gene: TRBJ2-7; V gene: TRBV6-2/TRBV6-3; CDR3 protein: ASSYLGSYEQY
clone size: few; J gene: TRBJ1-5; V gene: TRBV12-3/TRBV12-4; CDR3 protein: ASSFYSGADQPQH
clone size: many; J gene: TRBJ1-2; V gene: TRBV7-8; CDR3 protein: ASSPGRGNYGYT
clone size: .; J gene: TRBJ1-2; V gene: TRBV12-3/TRBV12-4; CDR3 protein: ASSFDSRRGYT
clone size: .; J gene: TRBJ2-1; V gene: TRBV28; CDR3 protein: ASSFIRSGISYNEQF
clone size: few; J gene: TRBJ1-2; V gene: TRBV11-2; CDR3 protein: ASSFEQRGGRKGYT
clone size: few; J gene: TRBJ2-3; V gene: TRBV7-6; CDR3 protein: ASSGVRPGDTQY
clone size: .; J gene: TRBJ1-5; V gene: TRBV24-1; CDR3 protein: ATEGSGNQPQH
clone size: .; J gene: TRBJ2-3; V gene: TRBV12-3/TRBV12-4; CDR3 protein: ASSFAGGLSTDTQY
clone size: few; J gene: TRBJ2-3; V gene: TRBV11-1; CDR3 protein: ASSLRRSSTDTQY
clone size: .; J gene: TRBJ2-1; V gene: TRBV5-4; CDR3 protein: ASSFVQGGEQF
clone size: few; J gene: TRBJ2-7; V gene: TRBV6-6; CDR3 protein: ASSPTGGGEQY
clone size: .; J gene: TRBJ1-1; V gene: TRBV11-3; CDR3 protein: ASSSRTALVTEAF
clone size: .; J gene: TRBJ2-7; V gene: TRBV11-1; CDR3 protein: ASSHRDRVEQY
clone size: few; J gene: TRBJ2-1; V gene: TRBV12-3/TRBV12-4; CDR3 protein: ASREQGHEQF
clone size: .; J gene: TRBJ2-5; V gene: TRBV6-2/TRBV6-3; CDR3 protein: ASSYSTQGTQY
clone size: .; J gene: TRBJ1-5; V gene: TRBV5-6; CDR3 protein: ASSSVDRSVPQH
clone size: few; J gene: TRBJ1-1; V gene: TRBV7-9; CDR3 protein: ASSLATTEAF
clone size: few; J gene: TRBJ1-2; V gene: TRBV4-1; CDR3 protein: ASSQAWARWGYT
clone size: .; J gene: TRBJ1-1; V gene: TRBV12-3/TRBV12-4; CDR3 protein: ASRIQQGREAF
clone size: few; J gene: TRBJ2-2; V gene: TRBV5-5; CDR3 protein: ASSQLGLTTGELF
clone size: many; J gene: TRBJ1-6; V gene: TRBV6-2/TRBV6-3; CDR3 protein: ASSYYGGKGSPLH
clone size: .; J gene: TRBJ1-1; V gene: TRBV3-1; CDR3 protein: ASSRDGAGDTEAF
clone size: few; J gene: TRBJ1-4; V gene: TRBV5-1; CDR3 protein: ASSFLGQGREKLF
clone size: .; J gene: TRBJ2-7; V gene: TRBV9; CDR3 protein: ASSVAGGSAYEQY
clone size: .; J gene: TRBJ2-4; V gene: TRBV7-2; CDR3 protein: ASSLLGWGARRVAY
clone size: .; J gene: TRBJ2-3; V gene: TRBV5-6; CDR3 protein: ASSLEGTGPDTQY
clone size: few; J gene: TRBJ1-6; V gene: TRBV11-2; CDR3 protein: ASSRGQVDNSPLH
clone size: .; J gene: TRBJ2-5; V gene: TRBV20-1; CDR3 protein: SAPRWGGPQETQY
clone size: few; J gene: TRBJ2-1; V gene: TRBV12-3/TRBV12-4; CDR3 protein: ASRITERGRSYNEQF
clone size: .; J gene: TRBJ2-1; V gene: TRBV7-8; CDR3 protein: ASSPLYRGLDNEQF
clone size: .; J gene: TRBJ1-4; V gene: TRBV5-6; CDR3 protein: ASSPRPSGGEKLF
clone size: .; J gene: TRBJ1-2; V gene: TRBV15; CDR3 protein: ATSGFDLTGTNYGYT
clone size: .; J gene: TRBJ1-1; V gene: TRBV4-1; CDR3 protein: ASSQGLSNTEAF
clone size: many; J gene: TRBJ2-1; V gene: TRBV6-5; CDR3 protein: ASSYRGSYNEQF
clone size: many; J gene: TRBJ2-3; V gene: TRBV20-1; CDR3 protein: SARGDLAGGLPDTQY
clone size: .; J gene: TRBJ1-2; V gene: TRBV12-3/TRBV12-4; CDR3 protein: ASRHGPGIAGYT
clone size: few; J gene: TRBJ2-2; V gene: TRBV11-3; CDR3 protein: ASSLEGTGYTGELF
clone size: .; J gene: TRBJ2-3; V gene: TRBV5-5; CDR3 protein: ASSPARGHIGEDTQY
clone size: .; J gene: TRBJ1-1; V gene: TRBV10-3; CDR3 protein: AISVKLMNTEAF
clone size: .; J gene: TRBJ2-7; V gene: TRBV28; CDR3 protein: ASSFPETYEQY
clone size: .; J gene: TRBJ1-5; V gene: TRBV4-1; CDR3 protein: ASSQGTGNQPQH
clone size: .; J gene: TRBJ1-1; V gene: TRBV7-9; CDR3 protein: ASIRAVNTEAF
clone size: .; J gene: TRBJ2-5; V gene: TRBV6-6; CDR3 protein: ASHHAATPGEGQY
clone size: .; J gene: TRBJ1-6; V gene: TRBV6-5; CDR3 protein: ASRPTNFQGAFGFNSPLH
clone size: .; J gene: TRBJ2-5; V gene: TRBV12-3/TRBV12-4; CDR3 protein: ASSRRQETQY
clone size: .; J gene: TRBJ2-2; V gene: TRBV6-4; CDR3 protein: ASSDPKSPDKIVGELF
clone size: .; J gene: TRBJ2-7; V gene: TRBV5-5; CDR3 protein: ASSLEGLTSYEQY
clone size: .; J gene: TRBJ2-6; V gene: TRBV29-1; CDR3 protein: SVEDRGQGDSGANVLT
clone size: .; J gene: TRBJ1-1; V gene: TRBV20-1; CDR3 protein: SVPRGEGSEAF
clone size: many; J gene: TRBJ2-1; V gene: TRBV20-1; CDR3 protein: SARDLEIAGGPNEQF
clone size: many; J gene: TRBJ2-6; V gene: TRBV6-5; CDR3 protein: ASTRQGFGANVLT